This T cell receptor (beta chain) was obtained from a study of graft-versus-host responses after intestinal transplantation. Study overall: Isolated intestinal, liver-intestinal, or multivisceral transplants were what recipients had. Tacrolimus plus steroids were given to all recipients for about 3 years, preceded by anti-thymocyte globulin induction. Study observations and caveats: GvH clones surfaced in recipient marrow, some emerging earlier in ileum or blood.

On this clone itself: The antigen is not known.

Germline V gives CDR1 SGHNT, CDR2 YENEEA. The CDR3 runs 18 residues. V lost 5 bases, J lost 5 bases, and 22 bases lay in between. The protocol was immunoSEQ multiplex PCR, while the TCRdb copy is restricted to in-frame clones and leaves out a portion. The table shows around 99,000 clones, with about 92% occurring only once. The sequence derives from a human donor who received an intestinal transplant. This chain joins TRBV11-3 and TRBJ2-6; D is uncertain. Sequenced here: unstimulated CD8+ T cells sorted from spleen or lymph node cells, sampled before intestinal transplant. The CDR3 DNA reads TGTGCCAGCAGCGGTGCAATCGATCGACAAAGTCGGGCCAACGTCCTGACTTTC. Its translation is CASSGAIDRQSRANVLTF.